This T cell receptor (beta chain) comes out of a study of cytomegalovirus exposure and HLA in healthy donors. Study as a whole: Genotyping showed less than 85% of roughly 400 donors falling in the Caucasian-associated ancestry cluster. Regarding the study as a whole: V- and J-gene trimming of TCR beta was linked (in a later analysis) to a missense DCLRE1C variant.

These donors counted as nominally healthy when sampled, but unrecorded immune exposures were likely. CMV serostatus data were not documented for this donor. PCR was performed using 60 Vbeta and 13 Jbeta primers. Profiled with immunoSEQ multiplex PCR; TCRdb holds only in-frame clones, not every one. Of about 130,000 clones listed, approximately 78% are singletons. Trimming took 1 base from V and 0 from J, leaving 15 bases between them. The CDR3 contains 17 residues. Per germline, CDR1 SGHDN and CDR2 FVKESK. Regarding this clone: Its antigen is unknown.

The origin of this receptor is a human donor in good health. Sequencing was carried out using PBMCs. The chain employs TRBV14 and TRBJ2-5; maybe TRBD1 (6 bases). The CDR3 bases are TGTGCCAGCAGCCAAGTCGAGGCAGGGGAGTACCAAGAGACCCAGTACTTC. Translated: CASSQVEAGEYQETQYF.